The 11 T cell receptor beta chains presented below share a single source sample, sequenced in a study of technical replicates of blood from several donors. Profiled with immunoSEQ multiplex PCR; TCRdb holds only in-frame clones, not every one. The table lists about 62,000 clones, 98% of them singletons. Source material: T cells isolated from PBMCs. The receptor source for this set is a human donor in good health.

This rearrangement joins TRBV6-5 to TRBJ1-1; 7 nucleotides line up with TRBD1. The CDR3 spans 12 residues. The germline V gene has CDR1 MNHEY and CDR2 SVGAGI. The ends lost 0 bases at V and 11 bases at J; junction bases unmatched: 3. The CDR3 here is CASSYSGGDAFF. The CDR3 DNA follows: TGTGCCAGCAGTTACTCAGGGGGCGACGCTTTCTTT.

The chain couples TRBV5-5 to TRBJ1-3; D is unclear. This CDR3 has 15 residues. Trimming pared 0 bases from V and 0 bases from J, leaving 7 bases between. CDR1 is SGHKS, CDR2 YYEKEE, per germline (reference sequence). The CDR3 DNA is TGTGCCAGCAGCTTGGGGCAGTTCTCTGGAAACACCATATATTTT. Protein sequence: CASSLGQFSGNTIYF.

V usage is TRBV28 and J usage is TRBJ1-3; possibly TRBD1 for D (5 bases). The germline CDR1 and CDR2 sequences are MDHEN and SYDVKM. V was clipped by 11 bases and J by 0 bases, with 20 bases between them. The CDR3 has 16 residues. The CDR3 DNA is TGTGCCCAGCAAGAAGGGGAAAGAAACTCTGGAAACACCATATATTTT. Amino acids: CAQQEGERNSGNTIYF.

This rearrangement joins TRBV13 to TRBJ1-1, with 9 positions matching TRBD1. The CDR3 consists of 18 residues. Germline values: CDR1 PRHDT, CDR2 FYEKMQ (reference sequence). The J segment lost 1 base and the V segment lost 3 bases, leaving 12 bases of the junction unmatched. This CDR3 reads CASSFELFETGGNTEAFF. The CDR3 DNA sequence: TGTGCCAGCAGCTTCGAGTTGTTCGAGACAGGGGGGAACACTGAAGCTTTCTTT. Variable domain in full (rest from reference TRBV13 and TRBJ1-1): AAGVIQSPRHLIKEKRETATLKCYPIPRHDTVYWYQQGPGQDPQFLISFYEKMQSDKGSIPDRFSAQQFSDYHSELNMSSLELGDSALYFCASSFELFETGGNTEAFFGQGTRLTVV.

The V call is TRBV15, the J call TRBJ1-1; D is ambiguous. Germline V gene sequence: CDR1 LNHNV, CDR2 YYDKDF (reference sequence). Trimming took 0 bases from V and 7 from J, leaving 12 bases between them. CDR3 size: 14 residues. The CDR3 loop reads CATSRDYRGIEAFF. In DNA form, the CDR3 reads TGTGCCACCAGCAGAGATTATCGGGGTATTGAAGCTTTCTTT.

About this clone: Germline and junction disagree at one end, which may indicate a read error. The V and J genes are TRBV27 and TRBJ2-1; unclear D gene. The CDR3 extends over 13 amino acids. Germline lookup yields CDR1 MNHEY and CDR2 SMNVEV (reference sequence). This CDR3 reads CASSFYPYHEQFF. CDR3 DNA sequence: TGTGCCAGCAGTTTTTACCCCTACCATGAGCAGTTCTTC.

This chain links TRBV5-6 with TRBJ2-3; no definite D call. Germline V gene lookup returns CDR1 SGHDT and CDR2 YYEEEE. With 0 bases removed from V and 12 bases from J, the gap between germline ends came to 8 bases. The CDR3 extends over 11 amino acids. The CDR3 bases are TGTGCCAGCAGCTTGGGAGAAAAACAGTATTTT. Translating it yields CASSLGEKQYF.

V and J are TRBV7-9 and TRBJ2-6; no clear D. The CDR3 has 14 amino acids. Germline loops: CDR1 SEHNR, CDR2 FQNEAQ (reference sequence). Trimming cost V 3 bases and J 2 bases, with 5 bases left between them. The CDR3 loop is CASSFTTGANVLTF. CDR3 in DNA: TGTGCCAGCAGCTTTACTACTGGGGCCAACGTCCTGACTTTC.

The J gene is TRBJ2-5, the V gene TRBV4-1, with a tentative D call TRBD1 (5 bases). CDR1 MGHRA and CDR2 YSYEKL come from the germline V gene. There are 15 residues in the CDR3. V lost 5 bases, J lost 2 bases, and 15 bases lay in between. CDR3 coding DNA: TGCGCCAGCAGCAAAGTCCAGGGCCGACAAGAGACCCAGTACTTC. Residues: CASSKVQGRQETQYF.

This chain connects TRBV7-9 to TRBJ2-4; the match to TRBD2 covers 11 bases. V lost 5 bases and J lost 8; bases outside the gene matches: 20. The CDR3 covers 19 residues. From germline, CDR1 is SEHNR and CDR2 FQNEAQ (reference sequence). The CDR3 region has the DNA TGTGCCAGCAGCCCCGCCGGGGTAGCGGGAGGGCCAAGTGGAGACATTCAGTACTTC. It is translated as CASSPAGVAGGPSGDIQYF.

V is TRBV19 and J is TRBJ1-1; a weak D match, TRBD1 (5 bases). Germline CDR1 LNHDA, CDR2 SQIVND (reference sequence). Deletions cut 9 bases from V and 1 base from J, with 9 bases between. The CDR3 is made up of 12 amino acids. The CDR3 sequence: CASQGANTEAFF. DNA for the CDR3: TGTGCCAGCCAGGGCGCGAACACTGAAGCTTTCTTT.